These 7 T cell receptor beta chains were sequenced from one sample in a study of cytomegalovirus exposure and HLA in healthy donors. Primers included in the PCR were 60 Vbeta and 13 Jbeta primers. The method was immunoSEQ multiplex PCR; TCRdb's version includes in-frame clones alone and lacks a portion of them. The record lists roughly 84,000 clones, of which the ten most abundant hold approximately 0.58%. Specimen: PBMCs. The receptor set was obtained from a man aged 50 to 60 in good health and CMV-seronegative.

The gene calls are TRBV5-6 and TRBJ1-4; no reliable D call. The germline V gene has CDR1 SGHDT and CDR2 YYEEEE. Trimming took off 3 bases at V and 8 bases at J, with 8 bases between the two ends. This CDR3 has 12 amino acids. The CDR3 DNA sequence: TGTGCCAGCAGCTCCCCGCGCGAAAAACTGTTTTTT. Translating gives CASSSPREKLFF. Variable domain in full (rest from reference TRBV5-6 and TRBJ1-4): DAGVTQSPTHLIKTRGQQVTLRCSPKSGHDTVSWYQQALGQGPQFIFQYYEEEERQRGNFPDRFSGHQFPNYSSELNVNALLLGDSALYLCASSSPREKLFFGSGTQLSVL.

The V and J genes are TRBV5-5 and TRBJ1-4; D may be TRBD1 (6 bases). Per germline, CDR1 SGHKS and CDR2 YYEKEE (reference sequence). The V end lost 4 bases, the J end lost 0 bases, and 13 bases lay between the germline ends. The CDR3 loop spans 16 amino acids. DNA for the CDR3: TGTGCCAGCAGCAACTACAGGGTTGCAACTAATGAAAAACTGTTTTTT. Its translation: CASSNYRVATNEKLFF.

The chain links TRBV15 to TRBJ1-2; D is uncertain. The V end lost 2 bases, the J end lost 5 bases, and 12 bases lay between the germline ends. This CDR3 comprises 14 residues. CDR1 and CDR2 (germline): LNHNV, YYDKDF (reference sequence). In DNA form, the CDR3 reads TGTGCCACCAGCAGAAAGGTGACGGAGTATGGCTACACCTTC. This translates into CATSRKVTEYGYTF. The entire variable domain, with the rest obtained from reference TRBV15 and TRBJ1-2, is as follows: DAMVIQNPRYQVTQFGKPVTLSCSQTLNHNVMYWYQQKSSQAPKLLFHYYDKDFNNEADTPDNFQSRRPNTSFCFLDIRSPGLGDTAMYLCATSRKVTEYGYTFGSGTRLTVV.

The chain has TRBV4-3 and TRBJ2-1; D is ambiguous. The CDR3 extends over 16 amino acids. V was clipped by 0 bases and J by 2 bases, with 11 bases between them. Germline lookup yields CDR1 LGHNA and CDR2 YSLEER. The CDR3 region has the DNA TGCGCCAGCAGCCAAGAACACAGACCGGCCTACAATGAGCAGTTCTTC. Its protein is CASSQEHRPAYNEQFF.

V is TRBV18 and J is TRBJ2-1; tentative D call: TRBD2 (6 bases). With 4 bases removed from V and 10 bases from J, the gap between germline ends came to 11 bases. The CDR3 loop spans 12 amino acids. CDR1 and CDR2 from the germline V gene are KGHSH and LQKENI. CDR3 sequence: CASSHPGAEQFF. For the CDR3, the DNA is TGTGCCAGCTCACACCCGGGAGCAGAGCAGTTCTTC.

CDR3 loop: CASSISQGREKLFF. CDR3 coding DNA: TGTGCCAGTAGTATAAGCCAGGGTAGAGAAAAACTGTTTTTT. The gene calls are TRBV19 and TRBJ1-4; the D gene is possibly TRBD1 (5 bases). Germline V gene sequence: CDR1 LNHDA, CDR2 SQIVND (reference sequence). V was cut by 2 bases and J by 8 bases, with 12 bases left in between. There are 14 residues in the CDR3.

The gene calls are TRBV27 and TRBJ2-2, with 9 bases identical to TRBD1. CDR1 is MNHEY, CDR2 SMNVEV, per germline (reference sequence). The V and J ends lost 5 bases and 9 bases, in that order; junction bases with no gene match: 10. The CDR3 covers 15 residues. The CDR3 reads CASSLAGTGWWELFF. The CDR3 DNA reads TGTGCCAGCAGTCTTGCTGGGACAGGGTGGTGGGAGCTGTTTTTT.